One and the same sample provided the 8 T cell receptor beta chains below, sequenced in a study of blood T cell repertoires in COVID-19. The table came from immunoSEQ multiplex PCR; TCRdb's copy has only in-frame clones and leaves some out. Among around 250,000 clones listed, over 80% were seen once. Sequencing input: PBMCs or T cells enriched from blood (not recorded which). The receptors stem from a human donor in a cohort exposed to, infected with or recovered from COVID-19 (not recorded which). The donor label of this sample is uncertain.

The rearrangement uses TRBV19 and TRBJ1-5; D remains ambiguous. Germline V gene lookup returns CDR1 LNHDA and CDR2 SQIVND (reference sequence). Trimming shortened V by 7 bases and J by 4 bases, and 17 bases separated the two germline ends. The CDR3 length is 15 residues. The DNA of the CDR3 is TGTGCCAGTAATCTCGTCCGAGGTTTGAATCAGCCCCAGCATTTT. It codes for CASNLVRGLNQPQHF. Combining the CDR3 with reference TRBV19 and TRBJ1-5 gives the whole variable domain DGGITQSPKYLFRKEGQNVTLSCEQNLNHDAMYWYRQDPGQGLRLIYYSQIVNDFQKGDIAEGYSVSREKKESFPLTVTSAQKNPTAFYLCASNLVRGLNQPQHFGDGTRLSIL.

This clone was observed many times. The chain has TRBV6-5 and TRBJ1-3; D is possibly TRBD1 (6 bases). CDR3 size: 15 residues. With 7 bases removed from V and 4 bases from J, the gap between germline ends came to 17 bases. Per germline, CDR1 MNHEY and CDR2 SVGAGI. The CDR3 nucleotides are TGTGCCAGCACCCTCCTAGGGGGATCGGGAAACACCATATATTTT. This sequence encodes CASTLLGGSGNTIYF.

This rearrangement joins TRBV7-8 to TRBJ1-1, with 7 bases matching TRBD1. J was trimmed by 7 bases and V by 6 bases; bases with no gene match: 20. Looked up from germline, CDR1 is SGHVS and CDR2 is FQNEAQ. The CDR3 length is 17 residues. The chain's CDR3 is CASRQGTVGGGSGEAFF. CDR3 nucleotides: TGTGCCAGCAGGCAGGGGACAGTGGGGGGCGGATCGGGTGAAGCTTTCTTT.

The rearrangement joins TRBV6-2 or TRBV6-3 to TRBJ1-5, with a possible D match to TRBD1 (5 bases). Germline assignment: CDR1 MNHEY and CDR2 SVGEGT. The CDR3 runs to 16 residues. Trimming shortened V by 5 bases and J by 6 bases, and 20 bases separated the two germline ends. The CDR3 region is CASSHHMGRAGQPQHF. In DNA form, the CDR3 reads TGTGCCAGCAGTCACCACATGGGCAGGGCTGGTCAGCCCCAGCATTTT.

This sequence joins TRBV15 and TRBJ1-2; 8 bases are shared with TRBD1. The CDR3 runs 17 residues. The junction had 9 bases not matched to a gene; V was cut back by 0 bases and J by 3 bases. Germline V lookup: CDR1 LNHNV, CDR2 YYDKDF (reference sequence). This CDR3 is CATSRDVGQAQDYGYTF. CDR3 sequence (DNA): TGTGCCACCAGCAGAGATGTGGGACAGGCGCAGGACTATGGCTACACCTTC.

This clone has a single count. V and J are TRBV6-5 and TRBJ1-1; TRBD1 might be the D (6 bases). This CDR3 has 15 amino acids. The V end lost 2 bases, the J end lost 3 bases, and 13 bases lay between the germline ends. CDR1 is MNHEY and CDR2 is SVGAGI in the germline V gene. Here the CDR3 DNA reads TGTGCCAGCAGTTACGGTTCCAGGGGCGACACTGAAGCTTTCTTT. It is translated as CASSYGSRGDTEAFF.

The chain couples TRBV5-1 to TRBJ1-6; D may be TRBD1 (6 bases). V lost 0 bases to trimming and J lost 7 bases, with 8 bases between them. CDR1 SGHRS and CDR2 YFSETQ come from the germline V gene. The CDR3 extends over 14 amino acids. The CDR3 loop reads CASSLGGPNSPLHF. The CDR3 DNA is TGCGCCAGCAGCTTGGGGGGGCCGAATTCACCCCTCCACTTT.

This clone occurred once. The chain joins TRBV2 to TRBJ2-1; weak D call: TRBD2 (6 bases). V was clipped by 4 bases and J by 6 bases, with 10 bases between them. CDR1 and CDR2 (germline): SNHLY, FYNNEI. This CDR3 has 13 amino acids. Written as DNA, the CDR3 is TGTGCCAGCAGTGTCACCGGGGGCAATGAGCAGTTCTTC. As protein: CASSVTGGNEQFF.